These T cell receptor beta chains were read from a single sample in a study of sequential checkpoint blockade in melanoma. The repertoire was sequenced with immunoSEQ multiplex PCR; TCRdb's copy has only in-frame clones and lacks some. The sample lists about 16,000 clones; roughly 93% were seen once. Source: CD8+ T cells sorted from blood (inferred from file names), taken from a patient given nivolumab and ipilimumab in sequence. Receptors originate from a human donor with melanoma. CDR3s include the opening cysteine and the closing phenylalanine or tryptophan. The D gene is left open where the match is weak. Only some rows state a clone size, as once, few, many or a class for expanded clones.

CASSPPDRAYEQYF | TGTGCCAGCAGCCCCCCAGACAGAGCCTACGAGCAGTACTTC | TRBJ2-7 | TRBV13 | NA | NA
CASSVAPAVSYEQYF | TGTGCCAGCAGCGTAGCCCCGGCGGTTTCCTACGAGCAGTACTTC | TRBJ2-7 | TRBV9 | once | NA
CASSQLTGTPPEQYF | TGCGCCAGCAGCCAGTTGACAGGGACCCCTCCCGAGCAGTACTTC | TRBJ2-7 | TRBV4-1 | NA | TRBD1
CATSRGGAFMNTEAFF | TGTGCCACCAGCAGGGGGGGAGCCTTCATGAACACTGAAGCTTTCTTT | TRBJ1-1 | TRBV15 | few | NA
CATNVGVGGYTF | TGTGCCACCAATGTTGGAGTCGGGGGCTACACCTTC | TRBJ1-2 | TRBV19 | NA | NA
CASSIGYGYTF | TGTGCCAGTAGTATCGGGTATGGCTACACCTTC | TRBJ1-2 | TRBV19 | NA | NA
CASSQGANTEAFF | TGCGCCAGCAGCCAGGGGGCGAACACTGAAGCTTTCTTT | TRBJ1-1 | TRBV4-1 | NA | NA
CAWSVGQGSGYTF | TGTGCCTGGAGTGTAGGGCAGGGCAGTGGCTACACCTTC | TRBJ1-2 | TRBV30 | once | NA
CASTPGSSYNSPLHF | TGTGCCAGCACCCCAGGAAGCTCCTATAATTCACCCCTCCACTTT | TRBJ1-6 | TRBV9 | few | NA
CASSLFRGNTEAFF | TGTGCCAGCAGTTTGTTCAGGGGGAACACTGAAGCTTTCTTT | TRBJ1-1 | TRBV28 | NA | NA
CASTADRGLIYGYTF | TGTGCCAGCACCGCGGACAGGGGGCTGATCTATGGCTACACCTTC | TRBJ1-2 | TRBV6-6 | once | TRBD1
CASSLLQGVNSPLHF | TGTGCCAGCAGTTTATTACAGGGGGTGAATTCACCCCTCCACTTT | TRBJ1-6 | TRBV28 | NA | TRBD1
CASSLGQGRVDGYTF | TGTGCCAGCAGCTTAGGGCAGGGGCGGGTAGATGGCTACACCTTC | TRBJ1-2 | TRBV7-9 | NA | NA
CASTGGNEKLFF | TGTGCCAGCACCGGGGGGAATGAAAAACTGTTTTTT | TRBJ1-4 | TRBV7-9 | NA | NA
CASSFEGDYGYTF | TGTGCCAGCAGCTTCGAGGGTGACTATGGCTACACCTTC | TRBJ1-2 | TRBV11-2 | NA | NA
CASSLALSFTEQYF | TGTGCCAGCAGCTTGGCCCTGAGCTTTACCGAGCAGTACTTC | TRBJ2-7 | TRBV5-6 | NA | NA
CASSLALTGNNEQFF | TGTGCCAGCAGCTTGGCTCTGACAGGGAACAATGAGCAGTTCTTC | TRBJ2-1 | TRBV5-6 | NA | TRBD1
CASSLRVPYGSNQPQHF | TGTGCCAGCAGTTTACGGGTCCCGTATGGGAGCAATCAGCCCCAGCATTTT | TRBJ1-5 | TRBV28 | NA | NA
CASSQASGGNEQYF | TGTGCCAGCAGCCAAGCCTCAGGCGGGAACGAGCAGTACTTC | TRBJ2-7 | TRBV4-2 | NA | NA
CASSLGTSYEQYF | TGTGCCAGCTCACTAGGGACTAGCTACGAGCAGTACTTC | TRBJ2-7 | TRBV18 | few | TRBD2
CATSWGTGIVPQHF | TGTGCCACCAGCTGGGGGACAGGTATTGTTCCCCAGCATTTT | TRBJ1-5 | TRBV15 | NA | TRBD1
CASSYRWPSGNTIYF | TGTGCCAGCAGCTACCGCTGGCCCTCTGGAAACACCATATATTTT | TRBJ1-3 | TRBV5-8 | NA | NA
CASSIMGPNTEAFF | TGTGCCAGTAGTATAATGGGGCCAAACACTGAAGCTTTCTTT | TRBJ1-1 | TRBV19 | NA | NA
CASSAGTPPETYEQYF | TGTGCCAGCAGCGCCGGGACACCTCCTGAGACCTACGAGCAGTACTTC | TRBJ2-7 | TRBV9 | NA | NA
CASSSGTSGMNEQYF | TGTGCCAGCAGTTCCGGGACTAGCGGGATGAACGAGCAGTACTTC | TRBJ2-7 | TRBV28 | NA | TRBD2
CSVDTGQSNEKLFF | TGCAGCGTTGACACGGGACAGAGTAATGAAAAACTGTTTTTT | TRBJ1-4 | TRBV29-1 | NA | TRBD1
CASSLATTGTLWGYGYTF | TGTGCCAGCAGCTTAGCTACGACAGGGACTCTGTGGGGGTATGGCTACACCTTC | TRBJ1-2 | TRBV7-8 | NA | TRBD1
CASSLSLAQGGHQPQHF | TGTGCCAGCAGTTTATCGCTCGCACAGGGGGGCCATCAGCCCCAGCATTTT | TRBJ1-5 | TRBV27 | NA | TRBD1
CASSASGSFPGEQYF | TGTGCCAGCAGCGCTAGCGGGAGTTTCCCGGGGGAGCAGTACTTC | TRBJ2-7 | TRBV9 | NA | TRBD2
CASSLGASGRTEQFF | TGTGCCAGCAGTCTAGGGGCTAGCGGGAGGACTGAGCAGTTCTTC | TRBJ2-1 | TRBV7-2 | NA | TRBD2
CASSVGSSGNTIYF | TGTGCCAGCAGCGTAGGTAGCTCTGGAAACACCATATATTTT | TRBJ1-3 | TRBV9 | NA | NA
CASSVQGYTGELFF | TGTGCCAGCAGCGTACAGGGTTACACCGGGGAGCTGTTTTTT | TRBJ2-2 | TRBV6-4 | NA | NA